The 20 T cell receptor beta chains listed next were all sequenced from one sample in a study of breast tumors, draining lymph nodes, adjacent tissues. A single record per CDR3 protein comes from TCRdb applying MiXCR to the multiplex PCR reads. This sample has 200,000 or so distinct CDR3 sequences, with 31% found just once. Axillary draining lymph nodes of breast cancer patients supplied the node samples. Material: axillary lymph node tissue. These receptor sequences come from a female donor with breast cancer. Some clones in this sample may be carry-over from other donors' samples.

This clonotype was recorded at least ten times. The chain couples TRBV30 to TRBJ1-6; TRBD1 agrees at 8 bases. The CDR3 runs 15 residues. V was pared by 2 bases and J by 7 bases, with 7 bases of the junction left unmatched. The V gene's germline CDR1 is GTSNPN and CDR2 SVGIG (reference sequence). CDR3 loop: CAWSPARGRNSPLHF. The CDR3 DNA follows: TGTGCCTGGAGTCCCGCCAGGGGGCGGAATTCACCCCTCCACTTT.

On this clonotype: A single base separates this from a much larger clone, so it may be a read error. This sequence joins TRBV5-4 and TRBJ2-3, with D tentatively TRBD1 (5 bases). V gave up 4 bases and J gave up 10 bases, with 22 bases separating them. The CDR3 sequence is 15 residues long. Germline V gene lookup returns CDR1 SGHNT and CDR2 YYREEE (reference sequence). CDR3 nucleotides: TGTGCCAGCAGCCCGTATGGGGCAGCCCAATTGGCGCAGTATTTT. Protein: CASSPYGAAQLAQYF.

The V call is TRBV6-6, the J call TRBJ2-5, with TRBD1 matching over 8 bases. V shed 7 bases and J 2 bases; nucleotides not matched to a gene: 9. The CDR3 has 15 amino acids. CDR1 MNHNY and CDR2 SVGAGI come from the germline V gene (reference sequence). This chain's CDR3 is CASKRPGTGQETQYF. The CDR3 DNA sequence: TGTGCCAGCAAACGACCCGGGACAGGTCAAGAGACCCAGTACTTC.

With respect to this clonotype: A much more abundant neighbour one base away suggests this may be a read error. The J gene is TRBJ2-2, the V gene TRBV27; D may be TRBD1 or TRBD2 (5 bases each). Trimming shortened V by 2 bases and J by 6 bases, and 10 bases separated the two germline ends. Germline CDR1 reads MNHEY; CDR2 reads SMNVEV (reference sequence). This CDR3 has 14 amino acids. CDR3 nucleotide sequence: TGTGCCAGCAGTTTAAGACGGGACCCCGGGGAGCTGTTTTTT. Translated: CASSLRRDPGELFF.

The chain uses TRBV2 and TRBJ2-3, with TRBD2 matching over 10 bases. The CDR3 length is 15 residues. The germline V gene encodes CDR1 SNHLY and CDR2 FYNNEI. Trimming took 6 bases from V and 0 from J; bases not matched to a gene: 3. DNA for the CDR3: TGTGCCAGCAGGTTGACTAGCGGGAGCACAGATACGCAGTATTTT. The encoded protein is CASRLTSGSTDTQYF.

This clonotype was counted a few times. The chain employs TRBV11-2 and TRBJ1-3, with 12 bases that match TRBD1. The CDR3 totals 18 residues. Trimming removed 4 bases from V and 0 bases from J; junction bases left unmatched: 7. The germline V gene has CDR1 SGHAT and CDR2 FQNNGV. Here the CDR3 reads CASSYPGTGGVSGNTIYF. CDR3 in DNA: TGTGCCAGCAGCTATCCCGGGACAGGGGGCGTCTCTGGAAACACCATATATTTT.

This clonotype was seen many times. The chain employs TRBV3-1 and TRBJ1-2; D possibly corresponds to TRBD1 (5 bases). Trimming took off 0 bases at V and 4 bases at J, with 15 bases between the two ends. Germline CDR1 is LGHDT and CDR2 is YNNKEL (reference sequence). The CDR3 runs to 16 residues. The CDR3 sequence is CASSQDRGGYSYGYTF. In DNA, the CDR3 is TGTGCCAGCAGCCAAGATCGGGGGGGTTATAGCTATGGCTACACCTTC.

The chain recombines TRBV30 with TRBJ2-3, with 14 nucleotides matching TRBD2. J was trimmed by 2 bases and V by 4 bases; bases with no gene match: 5. The CDR3 consists of 16 residues. CDR1 and CDR2 from the germline V gene are GTSNPN and SVGIG (reference sequence). The CDR3 nucleotides read TGTGCCTGGAACCCGGGACTAGCGGGAGTCACAGATACGCAGTATTTT. It encodes CAWNPGLAGVTDTQYF.

In its sample, this clonotype was seen many times. The chain uses TRBV2 and TRBJ2-5; the match to TRBD2 covers 10 bases. The ends lost 3 bases at V and 3 bases at J; junction bases unmatched: 4. The CDR3 loop spans 15 amino acids. Germline loops: CDR1 SNHLY, CDR2 FYNNEI. The CDR3 loop is CASSELAGGEETQYF. The CDR3 nucleotides are TGTGCCAGCAGTGAGTTAGCGGGGGGTGAAGAGACCCAGTACTTC.

The chain is built from TRBV27 and TRBJ1-4; D is uncertain. This CDR3 is built from 14 residues. Germline CDR1 MNHEY, CDR2 SMNVEV (reference sequence). V was clipped by 7 bases and J by 5 bases, with 14 bases between them. This chain's CDR3 is CASTTRQANEKLFF. CDR3 nucleotides: TGTGCCAGCACCACGAGGCAGGCCAATGAAAAACTGTTTTTT.

This clonotype has ten or more counts. The CDR3 protein is CAWSVLVGRMSYEQYF. As DNA, the CDR3 is TGTGCCTGGAGTGTACTAGTCGGACGGATGTCCTACGAGCAGTACTTC. The chain is built from TRBV30 and TRBJ2-7, with a tentative D call TRBD2 (5 bases). Trimming took off 0 bases at V and 1 base at J, with 16 bases between the two ends. Per the germline V gene, CDR1 is GTSNPN and CDR2 is SVGIG (reference sequence). The CDR3 runs 16 residues.

A few counts support this clonotype. A read error may be the cause here, since a much bigger clone is one base away. The missing conserved phenylalanine or tryptophan at the end of this CDR3 makes a read error likely. The chain combines TRBV11-2 with TRBJ2-7; maybe TRBD2 (6 bases). V was trimmed by 5 bases and J by 4 bases, leaving 18 bases between them. There are 15 residues in the CDR3. Germline CDR1 is SGHAT and CDR2 is FQNNGV. The CDR3 DNA follows: TGTGCCAGCAGCCCTCTGACGGGAGAAGTGTACGAGCAGTACCTC. This encodes CASSPLTGEVYEQYL.

For this clonotype: This may arise from a read error, as a much more abundant clone is one base away. The gene calls are TRBV4-3 and TRBJ2-1; a possible D gene is TRBD2 (5 bases). The V and J ends lost 3 bases and 4 bases respectively, with 10 bases between them. Per the germline V gene, CDR1 is LGHNA and CDR2 is YSLEER. The CDR3 totals 14 residues. The DNA for the CDR3 is TGCGCCAGCAGCCAGTTACTAGAATACAATGAGCAGTTCTTC. Translation gives CASSQLLEYNEQFF.

The sample holds many counts of this clonotype. The rearrangement joins TRBV9 to TRBJ2-5; TRBD2 agrees at 10 bases. Trimming took 0 bases from V and 1 from J; bases not matched to a gene: 6. This CDR3 has 17 residues. Looked up from germline, CDR1 is SGDLS and CDR2 is YYNGEE. The CDR3 DNA is TGTGCCAGCAGCGTAGGCACTAGCGGGAAAGTCCAAGAGACCCAGTACTTC. Translating gives CASSVGTSGKVQETQYF. The full variable domain, with the rest looked up from reference TRBV9 and TRBJ2-5, is DSGVTQTPKHLITATGQRVTLRCSPRSGDLSVYWYQQSLDQGLQFLIQYYNGEERAKGNILERFSAQQFPDLHSELNLSSLELGDSALYFCASSVGTSGKVQETQYFGPGTRLLVL.

This clonotype was recorded a few times. This sequence may be a read error, since a much larger clone differs from it by one base. Since no conserved phenylalanine or tryptophan closes the CDR3, a read error is the likely cause. The chain couples TRBV7-2 to TRBJ2-1, with D maybe TRBD1 (5 bases). Germline V lookup: CDR1 SGHTA, CDR2 FQGNSA. V shed 1 base and J shed 8 bases, with 12 bases lying between them. This CDR3 has 14 residues. The CDR3 DNA sequence: TGTGCCAGCAGCTTAGACTGGGGCCCATATGAGCAGTTCCTC. As protein: CASSLDWGPYEQFL.

This clonotype was detected a few times. This chain connects TRBV6-2 or TRBV6-3 to TRBJ2-1; 7 bases map to TRBD1. The CDR3 consists of 14 residues. From germline, CDR1 is MNHEY and CDR2 SVGEGT. Trimming at V came to 6 bases and at J to 4 bases, leaving 6 bases not matched to a gene. The CDR3 reads CASSMGQTYNEQFF. CDR3 coding DNA: TGTGCCAGCAGCATGGGACAGACTTACAATGAGCAGTTCTTC.

This clonotype was counted ten times or more. The V and J genes are TRBV7-8 and TRBJ1-5; D is ambiguous. In germline, CDR1 is SGHVS, CDR2 FQNEAQ. There are 12 residues in the CDR3. V lost 5 bases to trimming and J lost 6 bases, with 8 bases between them. The DNA of the CDR3 is TGTGCCAGCAGCGTCGTTGGTCAGCCCCAGCATTTT. This encodes CASSVVGQPQHF.

The V call is TRBV7-9, the J call TRBJ1-1; 8 nucleotides line up with TRBD1. The germline gives CDR1 SEHNR, CDR2 FQNEAQ (reference sequence). The CDR3 spans 15 residues. V gave up 5 bases and J gave up 2 bases; unmatched junction bases: 7. The CDR3 bases are TGTGCCAGCAGCGCCCAGGGGGCGCGCAACACTGAAGCTTTCTTT. Its protein is CASSAQGARNTEAFF.

V is TRBV5-1 and J is TRBJ2-1; D possibly corresponds to TRBD2 (6 bases). The CDR3 runs to 17 residues. Deletions cut 0 bases from V and 0 bases from J, with 13 bases between. CDR1 SGHRS and CDR2 YFSETQ come from the germline V gene. This chain's CDR3 is CASSLGVSGVSYNEQFF. Here the CDR3 DNA reads TGCGCCAGCAGCTTGGGGGTGTCGGGGGTCTCCTACAATGAGCAGTTCTTC.

The chain employs TRBV7-9 and TRBJ2-3; 12 nucleotides line up with TRBD2. Germline CDR1 SEHNR, CDR2 FQNEAQ (reference sequence). The J segment lost 2 bases and the V segment lost 5 bases, leaving 5 bases of the junction unmatched. CDR3 size: 16 residues. This CDR3 reads CASSTRTSGTTDTQYF. The CDR3 DNA reads as TGTGCCAGCAGCACCCGGACTAGCGGGACCACAGATACGCAGTATTTT.